This TCR beta chain came from a study of untreated major depressive disorder. Study outcomes and limitations: Depressed patients' CD4+ T cells carried increased TRBV05-01 (Vbeta 5.1) usage versus control CD4+ T cells.

With respect to this clone: The target antigen is unknown.

Participants with major medical conditions, Axis I/II comorbidities, regular medication or illicit drug use were excluded. Around 31 ml of peripheral blood was collected per donor. CDR3 length: 13 residues. V lost 7 bases, J lost 4 bases, and 3 bases stayed unmatched. CDR1 and CDR2 (germline): MDHEN, SYDVKM. Profiled with immunoSEQ multiplex PCR; TCRdb holds only in-frame clones, not every one. The sample has roughly 25,000 clones, around 93% seen once. Sequenced: CD4+ T cells from PBMCs. This receptor was obtained from a woman aged 30 to 39 with major depressive disorder. The chain recombines TRBV28 with TRBJ1-2, with 10 bases identical to TRBD1. The CDR3 sequence: CASKGQGFYGYTF. CDR3 nucleotides: TGTGCCAGCAAGGGACAGGGGTTCTATGGCTACACCTTC.